This TCR beta chain was observed in a study of neurological immune-mediated disorders. Sample time point: technical triplicate 2. This clonotype came up many times. Using its own MiXCR run on the 5' RACE reads, TCRdb lists one record per CDR3 protein. The table lists about 59,000 distinct CDR3 sequences, approximately 25% of them singletons, with about 4.5% in the top ten. The CDR3 consists of 15 residues. V lost 2 bases and J 9 bases, leaving 17 bases between the germline ends. CDR1 is MGHRA and CDR2 is YSYEKL in the germline V gene. The V call is TRBV4-1, the J call TRBJ1-5; no reliable D call. This clonotype was obtained from a man aged 60-69 years with HTLV-1-associated myelopathy (HAM/TSP). The specimen sequenced was PBMCs. CDR3 coding DNA: TGCGCCAGCAGCCAATTGGTAGGGCGACATTCGCCCCAGCATTTT. Amino acid sequence: CASSQLVGRHSPQHF.